The entry that follows covers one T cell receptor (beta chain) sequence. These data are taken from a study of shared clonotypes between healthy human individuals. Trimming cost V 2 bases and J 3 bases; bases outside gene matches: 9. CDR3 length equals 17 residues. The germline V gene has CDR1 SGDLS and CDR2 YYNGEE. Profiled with immunoSEQ multiplex PCR; TCRdb holds only in-frame clones, not every one. The table records around 2,000,000 clones, about 95% of them present only once. Naive CD8 cells, CD45RO-negative and positively selected for CCR7, excluded terminally differentiated effector memory CD45RA+ cells.

The rearrangement uses TRBV9 and TRBJ2-3; 10 bases are a match to TRBD2. The sequenced sample consisted of naive CD8+ T cells sorted from blood. This TCR was recovered from a man aged 18 to 29 in good health. The CDR3 region is CASSVPRSAGGTDTQYF. The CDR3 DNA reads TGTGCCAGCAGCGTTCCCCGTTCAGCGGGGGGGACAGATACGCAGTATTTT.